This entry lists 6 T cell receptor beta chains sequenced from one sample in a study of blood T cell repertoires in COVID-19. Profiled with immunoSEQ multiplex PCR; TCRdb holds only in-frame clones, not every one. The data contain about 35,000 clones, around 87% of them singletons. Material: peripheral blood. These receptors all stem from an older man with active COVID-19.

CDR3 DNA sequence: TGTGCCAGCAGCCCCCCACTAGCGGGGGCGGCCTACGAGCAGTACTTC. Translation gives CASSPPLAGAAYEQYF. The J gene is TRBJ2-7, the V gene TRBV11-2; 11 bases agree with TRBD2. V trimming: 5 bases; J trimming: 2 bases; junction bases outside the gene matches: 8. Per the germline V gene, CDR1 is SGHAT and CDR2 is FQNNGV. CDR3 size: 16 residues.

This chain joins TRBV6-5 and TRBJ2-2; 9 bases align to TRBD2. The CDR3 runs to 16 residues. Germline V gives CDR1 MNHEY, CDR2 SVGAGI. V trimming: 1 base; J trimming: 2 bases; junction bases outside the gene matches: 2. CDR3: CASSYFSGGNTGELFF. The DNA for the CDR3 is TGTGCCAGCAGTTACTTTAGCGGGGGAAACACCGGGGAGCTGTTTTTT.

This clone was found once. The chain joins TRBV7-9 to TRBJ1-1; the D is unclear. Germline CDR1 reads SEHNR; CDR2 reads FQNEAQ (reference sequence). Trimming pared 1 base from V and 1 base from J, leaving 4 bases between. This CDR3 has 13 residues. The CDR3, as DNA: TGTGCCAGCAGCTTAGTCGGGAACACTGAAGCTTTCTTT. It codes for CASSLVGNTEAFF.

J is TRBJ2-7 and V is TRBV19, with D perhaps matching TRBD2 (5 bases). With 3 bases removed from V and 5 bases from J, the gap between germline ends came to 8 bases. CDR3 length: 12 residues. Germline V gene data show CDR1 as LNHDA and CDR2 as SQIVND (reference sequence). The CDR3 DNA is TGTGCCAGTAGTATGACCGGGAACGAGCAGTACTTC. Its translation is CASSMTGNEQYF.

V usage is TRBV6-1 and J usage is TRBJ1-2; D may be TRBD1 (5 bases). The germline V gene encodes CDR1 MNHNS and CDR2 SASEGT. V was shortened by 1 base and J by 4 bases, with 7 bases between the two germline ends. This CDR3 comprises 13 residues. DNA for the CDR3: TGTGCCAGCAGTGAAGGGGGGGGCTATGGCTACACCTTC. This translates into CASSEGGGYGYTF.

CDR3 nucleotides: TGTGCCAGCAGTGGGGGGACTAGCGGGGCTAGCACAGATACGCAGTATTTT. This sequence encodes CASSGGTSGASTDTQYF. The rearrangement links TRBV2 to TRBJ2-3, with 13 positions matching TRBD2. Germline assignment: CDR1 SNHLY and CDR2 FYNNEI. This CDR3 has 17 amino acids. The V gene end was trimmed by 4 bases and the J gene end by 0 bases; junction bases not matched to a gene: 4.